The 19 T cell receptor beta chains below come from one sample, sequenced in a study of cytotoxic CD8 clonotypes in ibrutinib-treated CLL. The protocol was immunoSEQ multiplex PCR, while the TCRdb copy is restricted to in-frame clones and leaves out a portion. Of tens of thousands of clones in the sample, 57% were seen once. The source was PBMCs, collected after 12 months of ibrutinib treatment. The receptors come from a human donor with chronic lymphocytic leukemia.

CDR3 loop: CASSYSLDTQYF. The CDR3 DNA reads as TGTGCCAGCAGTTACTCGCTAGATACGCAGTATTTT. The chain recombines TRBV6-5 with TRBJ2-3; D is uncertain. The length of the CDR3 is 12 residues. Germline CDR1 and CDR2: MNHEY and SVGAGI. The V end was cut by 0 bases, the J end by 5 bases, with 3 bases between.

A single count supports this clone. The rearrangement uses TRBV19 and TRBJ1-1; tentative D call: TRBD1 (5 bases). Germline V CDR1 and CDR2: LNHDA, SQIVND (reference sequence). V was cut by 7 bases and J by 5 bases, with 14 bases left in between. The CDR3 sequence is 13 residues long. The CDR3 DNA reads TGTGCCAGTATCAGGGCCCTGGGGACTGAAGCTTTCTTT. Translated, it gives CASIRALGTEAFF. Full variable domain (missing parts from reference TRBV19 and TRBJ1-1): DGGITQSPKYLFRKEGQNVTLSCEQNLNHDAMYWYRQDPGQGLRLIYYSQIVNDFQKGDIAEGYSVSREKKESFPLTVTSAQKNPTAFYLCASIRALGTEAFFGQGTRLTVV.

The chain has TRBV30 and TRBJ2-3; D is possibly TRBD2 (6 bases). This CDR3 has 13 amino acids. The germline gives CDR1 GTSNPN, CDR2 SVGIG (reference sequence). V lost 0 bases, J lost 10 bases, and 14 bases lay in between. The CDR3 loop reads CAWSVLAQEAQYF. The CDR3 DNA reads as TGTGCCTGGAGTGTACTAGCCCAGGAGGCGCAGTATTTT.

The CDR3 bases are TGCGCCAGCAGCCTCGGTCTCTATGGCTACACCTTC. Its protein is CASSLGLYGYTF. The chain carries TRBV5-1 and TRBJ1-2; D gene unclear. The ends were cut back, 4 bases at V and 4 bases at J, with 8 bases in the middle. This CDR3 region has 12 residues. Germline V gene data show CDR1 as SGHRS and CDR2 as YFSETQ. The full variable domain, its missing parts supplied by reference TRBV5-1 and TRBJ1-2, is KAGVTQTPRYLIKTRGQQVTLSCSPISGHRSVSWYQQTPGQGLQFLFEYFSETQRNKGNFPGRFSGRQFSNSRSEMNVSTLELGDSALYLCASSLGLYGYTFGSGTRLTVV.

This clone was counted many times. This chain's CDR3 is CATSSPGTGAYNEQFF. CDR3 nucleotide sequence: TGTGCCACCAGCAGTCCCGGGACAGGGGCCTACAATGAGCAGTTCTTC. The rearrangement joins TRBV15 to TRBJ2-1; the match to TRBD1 covers 10 bases. After removal of 3 bases from V and 2 bases from J, the junction contained 4 bases not matched to a gene. Germline V gene lookup returns CDR1 LNHNV and CDR2 YYDKDF (reference sequence). The CDR3 has 16 amino acids.

The chain uses TRBV6-5 and TRBJ2-7; TRBD1 matches 10 bases. Trimming cost V 2 bases and J 8 bases; bases outside gene matches: 12. Germline V gene lookup returns CDR1 MNHEY and CDR2 SVGAGI. This CDR3 is 16 amino acids long. This CDR3 is CASSYGPGQGLMKQYF. CDR3 nucleotides: TGTGCCAGCAGTTACGGACCGGGACAGGGGCTAATGAAGCAGTACTTC.

This CDR3 is CASSQSRGVSSYNEQFF. The CDR3 nucleotides are TGTGCCAGCAGCCAGAGTCGGGGGGTCAGCTCCTACAATGAGCAGTTCTTC. This chain connects TRBV7-8 to TRBJ2-1, with 7 positions matching TRBD2. This CDR3 comprises 17 residues. The junction had 10 bases not matched to a gene; V was cut back by 5 bases and J by 0 bases. Germline V lookup: CDR1 SGHVS, CDR2 FQNEAQ. Complete variable domain (other parts from reference TRBV7-8 and TRBJ2-1): GAGVSQSPRYKVAKRGQDVALRCDPISGHVSLFWYQQALGQGPEFLTYFQNEAQLDKSGLPSDRFFAERPEGSVSTLKIQRTQQEDSAVYLCASSQSRGVSSYNEQFFGPGTRLTVL.

The J gene is TRBJ2-2, the V gene TRBV6-5; no clear D. This CDR3 is built from 13 residues. The germline V and J ends were trimmed by 6 bases and 1 base, with 6 bases remaining between them. Germline-derived CDR1 and CDR2 are MNHEY and SVGAGI. Here the CDR3 reads CASRDQNTGELFF. DNA of the CDR3: TGTGCCAGCAGAGACCAGAACACCGGGGAGCTGTTTTTT.

This sequence joins TRBV19 and TRBJ2-5, with D unclear. Germline CDR1 LNHDA, CDR2 SQIVND (reference sequence). This CDR3 is 15 amino acids long. V lost 1 base and J lost 5, with 14 bases in between. The CDR3 nucleotides read TGTGCCAGTAGTATAGGTGCAGCGTATGGGGAGACCCAGTACTTC. This translates into CASSIGAAYGETQYF.

The chain is built from TRBV6-6 and TRBJ2-2; maybe TRBD1 (6 bases). The CDR3 loop spans 15 amino acids. Per the germline V gene, CDR1 is MNHNY and CDR2 is SVGAGI (reference sequence). V lost 7 bases and J 0 bases, leaving 12 bases between the germline ends. In nucleotides, the CDR3 is TGTGCCAGCATCTTAGGGGGAGCGAACACCGGGGAGCTGTTTTTT. This codes for CASILGGANTGELFF.

The chain combines TRBV29-1 with TRBJ2-7; no definite D call. With 4 bases removed from V and 6 bases from J, the gap between germline ends came to 13 bases. Germline assignment: CDR1 SQVTM and CDR2 ANQGSEA. CDR3 size: 12 residues. The CDR3 DNA reads TGCAGCGTTGGGTTCGGGTTGGGCGAGCAGTACGTC. Protein product: CSVGFGLGEQYV.

CDR3 sequence reads: CASSSGLTNEKLFF. CDR3 coding DNA: TGCGCCAGCAGCTCGGGACTCACCAATGAAAAACTGTTTTTT. The chain links TRBV5-1 to TRBJ1-4, with D possibly TRBD1 on 5 matching bases. The CDR3 runs 14 residues. Germline V gene data show CDR1 as SGHRS and CDR2 as YFSETQ. V was cut by 3 bases and J by 5 bases, with 11 bases left in between.

This clone was picked up a small number of times. V is TRBV6-5 and J is TRBJ1-1; 8 positions match TRBD1. Germline V gene sequence: CDR1 MNHEY, CDR2 SVGAGI. There are 15 residues in the CDR3. J was trimmed by 5 bases and V by 6 bases; bases with no gene match: 11. The CDR3 loop is CASRPLTGVGTEAFF. The CDR3 DNA reads as TGTGCCAGCAGGCCCCTGACAGGGGTCGGGACTGAAGCTTTCTTT.

This chain connects TRBV7-9 to TRBJ2-7; D unresolved. The germline V and J ends were trimmed by 5 bases and 0 bases, with 14 bases remaining between them. The CDR3 covers 15 residues. The germline V gene has CDR1 SEHNR and CDR2 FQNEAQ (reference sequence). The CDR3 here is CASSQEFSYSYEQYF. The CDR3 DNA follows: TGTGCCAGCAGCCAAGAGTTTTCTTACTCCTACGAGCAGTACTTC.

The genes are TRBV20-1 and TRBJ1-2, with a possible D match to TRBD1 (6 bases). The CDR3 has 11 residues. Germline assignment: CDR1 DFQATT and CDR2 SNEGSKA (reference sequence). In nucleotides, the CDR3 is TGCAGCGCAGGGGTTGGGGATGGCTACACCTTC. Encoded protein: CSAGVGDGYTF.

This clone has at least ten counts. V and J are TRBV6-1 and TRBJ1-5, with a weak D call TRBD1 (6 bases). With 6 bases removed from V and 5 bases from J, the gap between germline ends came to 8 bases. Germline values: CDR1 MNHNS, CDR2 SASEGT. CDR3 size: 12 residues. The CDR3 DNA reads TGTGCCAGCAGACAGGGCTATCAGCCCCAGCATTTT. Translating gives CASRQGYQPQHF.

In its sample, this clone was seen a few times. The chain links TRBV7-6 to TRBJ2-7; 11 bases fit TRBD2. The CDR3 has 18 residues. Germline-derived CDR1 and CDR2 are SGHVS and FNYEAQ. Germline trimming cut 0 bases from V and 4 bases from J; bases unmatched to any gene: 11. The CDR3 sequence: CASSLAHSSSGRIYEQYF. In DNA, the CDR3 is TGTGCCAGCAGCTTAGCGCATAGTTCTAGCGGGAGGATTTACGAGCAGTACTTC.

This chain connects TRBV6-5 to TRBJ1-1; D uncertain. The CDR3 is made up of 16 amino acids. Trimming left V 2 bases short and J 5 bases short, with 18 bases between. Germline CDR1 MNHEY, CDR2 SVGAGI. DNA for the CDR3: TGTGCCAGCAGTTACACCAGAATGGGTGGTCGTACTGAAGCTTTCTTT. Translating it yields CASSYTRMGGRTEAFF.

The J gene is TRBJ1-4, the V gene TRBV2; no firm D call. Trimming cost V 6 bases and J 7 bases, with 15 bases left between them. The CDR3 is 14 residues long. From germline, CDR1 is SNHLY and CDR2 FYNNEI. CDR3 DNA: TGTGCCAGCAGCAAAACGGTGAGAAGTGAAAAACTGTTTTTT. It yields the protein CASSKTVRSEKLFF.